The clone carrying this T cell receptor beta chain occurred a few times. This specimen belongs to a study of response to subunit inactivated influenza vaccine. TCRdb re-derived calls from the RT-PCR reads in MiXCR, one entry per CDR3 protein. This table has just under 550,000 distinct CDR3 sequences, under 30% appearing once. V gave up 5 bases and J gave up 3 bases; unmatched junction bases: 7. This CDR3 is 15 amino acids long. This sample also appeared in a second study, on T cells expressing NK-cell markers. This second study says: The authors made TCR beta cDNA libraries by 5'RACE template switching. This switching added a universal primer site and UMIs. In sorted CD3+CD56+NKG2C+, CD3+CD56+NKG2C- and CD3+CD56-NKG2C+ T cells, TCR beta repertoires were obtained. Dominant NKG2C+ clonotypes made up roughly 1.0-8% of CD8+ T cells in six donors. Similarly, these clonotypes led the CD3+CD56-NKG2C+ fraction as well in a few donors. Whether the expanded NKG2C+ T cell clones recognized HCMV remained unclear.

The sequence came from a man aged 45-60 years who received an inactivated influenza vaccine. The chain has TRBV12-3 or TRBV12-4 and TRBJ2-3, with 8 bases aligning to TRBD1. The source material was CD4+ T cells sorted from PBMCs, sampled about 11 days after vaccination. The CDR3 DNA is TGTGCCAGCAGTACGACAGGGGCAAGAACAGATACGCAGTATTTT. This gives the protein CASSTTGARTDTQYF.